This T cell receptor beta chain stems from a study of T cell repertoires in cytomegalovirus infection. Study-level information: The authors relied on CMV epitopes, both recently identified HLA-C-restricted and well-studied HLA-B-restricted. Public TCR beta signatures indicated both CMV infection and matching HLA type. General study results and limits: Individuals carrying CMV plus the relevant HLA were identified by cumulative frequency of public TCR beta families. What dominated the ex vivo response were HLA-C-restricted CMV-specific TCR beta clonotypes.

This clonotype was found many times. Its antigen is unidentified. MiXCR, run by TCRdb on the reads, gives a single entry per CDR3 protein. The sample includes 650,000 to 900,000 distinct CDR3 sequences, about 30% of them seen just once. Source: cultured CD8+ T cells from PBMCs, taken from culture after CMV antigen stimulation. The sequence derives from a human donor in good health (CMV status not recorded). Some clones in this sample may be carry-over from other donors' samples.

CDR3 in amino acids: CASSPRLGENNEKLFF. The CDR3 nucleotides are TGTGCCAGCAGCCCAAGGCTCGGAGAAAATAATGAAAAACTGTTTTTT. The chain recombines TRBV5-6 with TRBJ1-4; unclear D gene. The CDR3 runs 16 residues. CDR1 is SGHDT and CDR2 is YYEEEE in the germline V gene. Between the trimmed V and J ends, which lost 4 bases and 4 bases, there was a span of 17 bases.